This entry describes one T cell receptor (beta chain). No antigen is known for it. Base qualities are not at hand, and no much larger clone is one base apart. The immunoSEQ Assay, a bias-controlled multiplex PCR, was used to amplify TCRbeta CDR3 regions from genomic DNA. In the authors' own workflow: The number of nucleated cells in each sample was estimated from the amplification of reference gene primers within the assay. To quantify the absolute abundance of each unique TCRbeta CDR3 rearrangement, sequence reads were collapsed and filtered. Productive Simpson clonality was computed per sample as the square root of Simpson's diversity index over productive rearrangements. TCRdb stores this immuneACCESS table with in-frame sequences only. Part of the clones is absent; in the studies checked, under half of the shortfall reflects unresolved V genes, and no reason is known for the rest. That table furnishes V, J and clone size, whereas the DNA furnished D and trimming. This sample has 410,000 or so clones in its table, and about 88% of those were observed once. About 1.6% of the sample lies in the top ten.

For CDR1 and CDR2, the germline V gene lists MNHEY and SVGAGI. Its CDR3 holds 14 amino acids, cysteine through phenylalanine. The entry retains the CDR3 DNA only, 42 bases that are in frame from base 1. After removal of 8 bases from V and 5 bases from J, the junction retains 8 bases not matched to a gene. The data were obtained in a study of blood T cell repertoires in COVID-19 (TCRdb year 2020). Background for the entire study: Collaborator samples came from the United States, Italy and Spain and covered acute and convalescent phases of COVID-19. The prospective study material was composed of cDNA or gDNA derived from T cells, B-cell-depleted T cells, or PBMCs. Where HLA class I and class II types were available, the types were taken from metadata supplied by the sample provider, not from assay-based typing. Samples were obtained from the ongoing ImmuneRACE study (first 160 participants) and from 1,254 subjects provided by 6 global collaborators. The dataset comprised deeply sampled blood TCRbeta repertoires from subjects exposed to, actively infected with, or recovered from COVID-19. A de-identified subject ID, COVID-19 status, age in years and sex were almost always included in the sample metadata. A freely available public database, intended as a resource for researchers studying the immune response to SARS-CoV-2, is where the repertoires were released.

Points the paper makes about the study in general: The amount of clinical and demographic metadata varied by source and participant and was provided uncurated.

One collaborating source in Seattle enrolled patients during active infection and followed them longitudinally through the course of disease. Whole blood was collected in K2EDTA tubes by collaborating institutions according to the institutions' own protocols. Collaborator samples were shipped for TCRbeta analysis as frozen whole blood, isolated PBMCs, or DNA extracted from either sample type. Recombination joined TRBV6-5 with TRBJ1-2; 10 central bases correspond to TRBD1. The sample comprised peripheral blood. The sequence was collected from a woman in her thirties or forties with COVID-19, enrolled during active disease. In nucleotide form, the sequence is TGTGCCAGCCGACAGGGGGCAGCGGCTTATGGCTACACCTTC. The resulting protein is CASRQGAAAYGYTF.